This T cell receptor beta chain was found in a study of cytomegalovirus exposure and HLA in healthy donors. V dropped 3 bases and J dropped 4; count of bases not matched to a gene: 13. The CDR3 totals 17 residues. The V gene's germline CDR1 is MNHEY and CDR2 SMNVEV (reference sequence). PCR used 60 Vbeta primers and 13 Jbeta primers. Using immunoSEQ multiplex PCR, the repertoire was profiled, and TCRdb retains in-frame clones only, with some absent. The profile shows some 100,000 clones, about 79% of them singletons. The sequence was obtained from a male donor in good health and CMV-seropositive. This rearrangement joins TRBV27 to TRBJ2-3; TRBD1 matches 7 bases. Sequences were obtained from PBMCs. Here the CDR3 reads CASSFGSGDRASDTQYF. CDR3 bases: TGTGCCAGCAGTTTCGGTTCCGGCGACAGGGCTTCAGATACGCAGTATTTT.